The next 28 T cell receptor beta chains were all read from a single sample in a study of CD8 T cells in ankylosing spondylitis (dated by TCRdb to 2017 to 2019). The library was prepared using 5' RACE. The run used an Illumina HiSeq 2500. Through fastp at Q25 and MiXCR, TCRdb rebuilt clones from the public reads, retaining in-frame beta chains. Rows with one shared CDR3 protein collapse into an entry with the most common genes and DNA. This sample holds 150,000 or so distinct CDR3 sequences; under 35% were observed only once. The top ten clones comprise approximately 5.9% of the sample. The specimen was synovial fluid, either unsorted or a sorted T cell fraction (not recorded which). The origin of the receptors is a male donor with ankylosing spondylitis.

The chain employs TRBV20-1 and TRBJ2-1; 14 bases align to TRBD2. The V gene end was trimmed by 6 bases and the J gene end by 7 bases; junction bases not matched to a gene: 8. CDR1 is DFQATT, CDR2 SNEGSKA, per germline (reference sequence). The CDR3 extends over 15 amino acids. In DNA form, the CDR3 reads TGCAGTGCCAACGGACTAGCGGGAGGTGGTAATGAGCAGTTCTTC. It is translated as CSANGLAGGGNEQFF.

The chain has TRBV6-1 and TRBJ2-3; TRBD1 or TRBD2 may be the D gene (5 bases each). V was trimmed by 6 bases and J by 6 bases, leaving 16 bases between them. The germline V gene has CDR1 MNHNS and CDR2 SASEGT. The CDR3 is 14 amino acids. The CDR3 coding sequence is TGTGCCAGCAGGGGACCCACCAGCATGGATACGCAGTATTTT. Translated, it gives CASRGPTSMDTQYF.

The chain links TRBV20-1 to TRBJ1-2; 7 bases line up with TRBD1. J was trimmed by 9 bases and V by 0 bases; bases with no gene match: 7. Germline V gives CDR1 DFQATT, CDR2 SNEGSKA (reference sequence). The CDR3 runs to 13 residues. DNA for the CDR3: TGCAGTGCTAGAGACCAGACAGGGTCGAGCTACACCTTC. It encodes CSARDQTGSSYTF.

The J gene is TRBJ2-1, the V gene TRBV29-1; D is perhaps TRBD2 (6 bases). Per the germline V gene, CDR1 is SQVTM and CDR2 is ANQGSEA. The V end lost 1 base, the J end lost 0 bases, and 13 bases lay between the germline ends. The CDR3 contains 16 residues. The DNA for the CDR3 is TGCAGCGTTGAAGCTGGGGACGGGAGCTCCTACAATGAGCAGTTCTTC. Translated: CSVEAGDGSSYNEQFF.

This clonotype was observed once. The genes are TRBV11-2 and TRBJ2-2, with D perhaps TRBD1 or TRBD2 (6 bases each). In germline, CDR1 is SGHAT, CDR2 FQNNGV. V shed 6 bases and J shed 0 bases, with 20 bases lying between them. CDR3 length: 18 residues. The CDR3 here is CASRGGGLAIPNTGELFF. Written as DNA, the CDR3 is TGTGCCAGCAGGGGGGGCGGTCTAGCTATCCCGAACACCGGGGAGCTGTTTTTT. Complete variable domain (other parts from reference TRBV11-2 and TRBJ2-2): EAGVAQSPRYKIIEKRQSVAFWCNPISGHATLYWYQQILGQGPKLLIQFQNNGVVDDSQLPKDRFSAERLKGVDSTLKIQPAKLEDSAVYLCASRGGGLAIPNTGELFFGEGSRLTVL.

In DNA, the CDR3 is TGTGCCAGCAGTTTAATGGGGAAGGGAAATGAGCAGTTCTTC. It codes for CASSLMGKGNEQFF. The chain combines TRBV27 with TRBJ2-1, with D uncertain. The V end lost 2 bases, the J end lost 7 bases, and 12 bases lay between the germline ends. The CDR3 spans 14 residues. In germline, CDR1 is MNHEY, CDR2 SMNVEV (reference sequence).

The table lists this clonotype with a few counts. V is TRBV4-2 and J is TRBJ2-7; 10 bases fit TRBD2. Trimming removed 5 bases from V and 7 bases from J; junction bases left unmatched: 5. The germline V gene has CDR1 LGHNA and CDR2 YNFKEQ. The CDR3 spans 13 residues. The CDR3 reads CASSDRTSGEQYF. The CDR3 DNA reads TGTGCCAGCAGCGACCGGACTAGCGGTGAGCAGTACTTC.

This clonotype was detected only a few times. The rearrangement links TRBV7-9 to TRBJ2-2, with a possible D match to TRBD2 (6 bases). The V and J ends lost 5 bases and 7 bases respectively, with 23 bases between them. Germline lookup yields CDR1 SEHNR and CDR2 FQNEAQ (reference sequence). The CDR3 consists of 17 residues. The DNA of the CDR3 is TGTGCCAGCAGCGAGAAGGGTGCCGTCGGGGGTATCGGGGAGCTGTTTTTT. Translation: CASSEKGAVGGIGELFF.

The table lists this clonotype with a few counts. The rearrangement uses TRBV7-3 and TRBJ2-5; D call uncertain. Germline CDR1 is SGHTA and CDR2 is FQGTGA. The CDR3 extends over 12 amino acids. The V gene lost 2 bases and the J gene lost 8 bases, with 9 bases spanning the gap. The CDR3 is CASSLDVGTQYF. The CDR3 bases are TGTGCCAGCAGCTTAGACGTCGGTACCCAGTACTTC.

The genes are TRBV7-9 and TRBJ2-2, with D hard to call. V was shortened by 2 bases and J by 3 bases, with 7 bases between the two germline ends. There are 14 residues in the CDR3. Germline values: CDR1 SEHNR, CDR2 FQNEAQ (reference sequence). CDR3 nucleotide sequence: TGTGCCAGCAGCTTAAGTCCCCACACCGGGGAGCTGTTTTTT. Its translation is CASSLSPHTGELFF.

This clonotype was seen a handful of times. The V call is TRBV12-3 or TRBV12-4, the J call TRBJ1-1, with TRBD1 identical over 9 bases. Trimming cost V 6 bases and J 7 bases; bases outside gene matches: 9. This CDR3 is 14 amino acids long. CDR3 nucleotide sequence: TGTGCCAGCAGAGAGACAGGGGGTGGTGGTGAAGCTTTCTTT. Protein sequence: CASRETGGGGEAFF.

This clonotype was seen a few times. The V gene is TRBV7-9, the J gene TRBJ1-3; D is uncertain. Per germline, CDR1 SEHNR and CDR2 FQNEAQ (reference sequence). The CDR3 has 14 amino acids. V lost 2 bases to trimming and J lost 1 base, with 6 bases between them. The CDR3, as DNA: TGTGCCAGCAGCTTACAGGAGTCTGGAAACACCATATATTTT. Encoded protein: CASSLQESGNTIYF.

This chain uses TRBV7-9 with TRBJ1-5; the D gene is possibly TRBD1 (6 bases). Trimming shortened V by 2 bases and J by 7 bases, and 15 bases separated the two germline ends. Germline V gene lookup returns CDR1 SEHNR and CDR2 FQNEAQ (reference sequence). The CDR3 has 15 amino acids. The CDR3 here is CASSLSGGSGQPQHF. The CDR3 coding sequence is TGTGCCAGCAGCTTATCGGGGGGCTCAGGGCAGCCCCAGCATTTT.

This clonotype was detected ten times or more. The chain carries TRBV30 and TRBJ1-3; D not certain. Deletions cut 3 bases from V and 4 bases from J, with 16 bases between. From germline, CDR1 is GTSNPN and CDR2 SVGIG (reference sequence). The CDR3 spans 15 residues. The CDR3 sequence is CAWSKGGGRGNTIYF. The CDR3 coding sequence is TGTGCCTGGAGCAAAGGAGGCGGGAGAGGAAACACCATATATTTT.

The chain recombines TRBV4-3 with TRBJ2-7; 9 bases map to TRBD2. Germline V CDR1 and CDR2: LGHNA, YSLEER. V gave up 0 bases and J gave up 2 bases; unmatched junction bases: 14. This CDR3 has 19 amino acids. The CDR3 DNA reads TGCGCCAGCAGCCAAGATCTTAGCTTGTCTAGCGGGAAAGCCTACGAGCAGTACTTC. Protein: CASSQDLSLSSGKAYEQYF.

The V call is TRBV3-1, the J call TRBJ2-5; D not resolved. Germline V gives CDR1 LGHDT, CDR2 YNNKEL (reference sequence). Trimming cost V 6 bases and J 6 bases, with 17 bases left between them. The CDR3 is 14 residues long. The CDR3 here is CASRQARSDQTQYF. For the CDR3, the DNA is TGTGCCAGCAGGCAGGCTAGAAGCGACCAGACCCAGTACTTC.

There are many counts of this clonotype. The chain links TRBV5-1 to TRBJ2-5, with TRBD2 matching 7 bases. Unmatched junction bases numbered 13, after V lost 3 bases and J lost 5 bases. CDR3 length: 16 residues. Germline CDR1 is SGHRS and CDR2 is YFSETQ. CDR3 loop: CASSSGEGRLVETQYF. CDR3 DNA sequence: TGCGCCAGCAGCTCGGGGGAGGGCCGTCTCGTGGAGACCCAGTACTTC.

This clonotype turned up a few times. The V call is TRBV4-1, the J call TRBJ2-2; D may be TRBD1 or TRBD2 (5 bases each). V was cut by 1 base and J by 1 base, with 13 bases left in between. This CDR3 has 17 residues. Germline-derived CDR1 and CDR2 are MGHRA and YSYEKL. For the CDR3, the DNA is TGCGCCAGCAGCCAAGGGTCGTGGGACCAGAACACCGGGGAGCTGTTTTTT. Its translation is CASSQGSWDQNTGELFF.

This clonotype came up a few times. The chain uses TRBV28 and TRBJ2-5; no firm D call. The CDR3 length is 13 residues. Trimming removed 5 bases at V and 5 bases at J, with 12 bases between. Germline CDR1 is MDHEN and CDR2 is SYDVKM. CDR3 protein: CASSRKGWETQYF. The CDR3 nucleotides read TGTGCCAGCAGTCGGAAAGGGTGGGAGACCCAGTACTTC.

The chain employs TRBV5-4 and TRBJ2-2; 7 bases line up with TRBD2. Germline loops: CDR1 SGHNT, CDR2 YYREEE (reference sequence). This CDR3 is 16 amino acids long. V lost 2 bases, J lost 0 bases, and 4 bases stayed unmatched. Written as DNA, the CDR3 is TGTGCCAGCAGCTTCGGGGGGAGTGCGAACACCGGGGAGCTGTTTTTT. As protein: CASSFGGSANTGELFF.

This clonotype showed up just a few times. This chain uses TRBV5-1 with TRBJ2-1; 9 nucleotides match TRBD2. The CDR3 spans 15 residues. In germline, CDR1 is SGHRS, CDR2 YFSETQ. Trimming removed 5 bases from V and 7 bases from J; junction bases left unmatched: 10. The DNA for the CDR3 is TGCGCCAGCAGACTGGGCGGGGGGGCCGAGAATGAGCAGTTCTTC. Residues: CASRLGGGAENEQFF.

This clonotype has only a few counts. The rearrangement uses TRBV5-1 and TRBJ2-1, with D perhaps TRBD2 (6 bases). Between the trimmed V and J ends, which lost 4 bases and 4 bases, there was a span of 15 bases. Germline V gives CDR1 SGHRS, CDR2 YFSETQ. This CDR3 has 15 residues. CDR3 amino acids: CASSPGDKFYNEQFF. As DNA, the CDR3 is TGCGCCAGCAGCCCGGGAGACAAGTTTTACAATGAGCAGTTCTTC.

Many counts were recorded for this clonotype. The chain uses TRBV18 and TRBJ1-1; D is unresolved. CDR1 is KGHSH, CDR2 LQKENI, per germline. The CDR3 is made up of 14 amino acids. Trimming removed 3 bases from V and 2 bases from J, with 10 bases in between. The CDR3 coding sequence is TGTGCCAGCTCACCTCAAAGGACCAACACTGAAGCTTTCTTT. Protein: CASSPQRTNTEAFF.

A few counts support this clonotype. The V gene is TRBV7-9, the J gene TRBJ1-2; D not certain. Trimming removed 6 bases from V and 7 bases from J, with 12 bases in between. The germline gives CDR1 SEHNR, CDR2 FQNEAQ (reference sequence). The CDR3 runs 12 residues. The CDR3 region is CASSFQVTGYTF. The CDR3 DNA reads TGTGCCAGCAGTTTTCAGGTGACTGGCTACACCTTC.

This clonotype has at least ten counts. The chain carries TRBV4-1 and TRBJ2-3; 10 bases match TRBD2. Germline lookup yields CDR1 MGHRA and CDR2 YSYEKL. With V trimmed by 0 bases and J by 0 bases, 6 bases remained unmatched. The CDR3 length is 18 residues. CDR3 DNA: TGCGCCAGCAGCCAAGATGGTAGCGGGAGGCCCAGCACAGATACGCAGTATTTT. This encodes CASSQDGSGRPSTDTQYF.

This clonotype was seen many times. The chain employs TRBV12-3 or TRBV12-4 and TRBJ1-2; 10 positions agree with TRBD1. V was clipped by 5 bases and J by 4 bases; unmatched bases: 4. The CDR3 runs 14 residues. The chain's CDR3 is CASSQTGGRYGYTF. The CDR3 nucleotides read TGTGCCAGCAGTCAGACAGGGGGCCGCTATGGCTACACCTTC.

The chain is built from TRBV6-2 or TRBV6-3 and TRBJ2-1; D is undetermined. The germline V gene has CDR1 MNHEY and CDR2 SVGEGT. V gave up 3 bases and J gave up 9 bases, with 15 bases separating them. This CDR3 comprises 14 residues. The CDR3 here is CASSYEPPIGEQFF. CDR3 DNA sequence: TGTGCCAGCAGTTATGAACCCCCCATCGGTGAGCAGTTCTTC.

The chain carries TRBV6-1 and TRBJ1-2, with 7 bases lining up with TRBD1. There are 14 residues in the CDR3. The germline CDR1 and CDR2 sequences are MNHNS and SASEGT. The V segment lost 7 bases and the J segment 0 bases; nucleotides outside the gene matches: 5. CDR3 DNA sequence: TGTGCCAGCACCCGGACAGGACCTAACTATGGCTACACCTTC. Residues: CASTRTGPNYGYTF.